The entry below gives a single T cell receptor (beta chain) sequence along with its context. These data belong to a study of blood T cell repertoires in COVID-19. The overall study: From the United States, Italy and Spain came samples of acute and convalescent COVID-19. T cells, B-cell-depleted T cells, or PBMCs supplied cDNA or gDNA.

Authors' methods: Reference gene primer amplification gave estimated nucleated cell counts. The repertoire was sequenced with immunoSEQ multiplex PCR; TCRdb's copy has only in-frame clones and lacks some. The DNA was the basis for D and trimming; V, J and clone size are from that table. The profile covers about 200,000 clones, with approximately 86% appearing a single time and more than 1.4% taken by the ten largest. The TCR originated in a man aged 18 to 30 with active or convalescent COVID-19. Sequenced sample: peripheral blood.

The CDR3 sequence is CSVALDRTRQETQYF. In DNA, the CDR3 is TGCAGCGTTGCCCTAGACCGCACCCGACAAGAGACCCAGTACTTC. The V and J genes are TRBV29-1 and TRBJ2-5, with D unresolved. V was cut by 4 bases and J by 2 bases, with 17 bases left in between. Germline V gene sequence: CDR1 SQVTM, CDR2 ANQGSEA. The CDR3 has 15 residues.